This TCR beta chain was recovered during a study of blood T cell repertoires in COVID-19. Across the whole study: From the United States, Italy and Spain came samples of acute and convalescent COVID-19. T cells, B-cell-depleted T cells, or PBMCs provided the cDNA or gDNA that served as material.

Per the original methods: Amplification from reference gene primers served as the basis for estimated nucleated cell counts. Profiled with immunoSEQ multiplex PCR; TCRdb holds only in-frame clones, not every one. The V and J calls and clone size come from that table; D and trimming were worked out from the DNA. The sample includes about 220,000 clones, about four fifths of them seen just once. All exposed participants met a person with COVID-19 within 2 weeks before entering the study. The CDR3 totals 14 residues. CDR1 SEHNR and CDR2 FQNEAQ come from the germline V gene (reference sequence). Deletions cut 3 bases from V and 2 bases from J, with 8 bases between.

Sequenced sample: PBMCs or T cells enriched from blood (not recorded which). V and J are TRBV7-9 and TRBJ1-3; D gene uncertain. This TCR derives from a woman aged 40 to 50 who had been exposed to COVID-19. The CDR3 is CASSFQDAGNTIYF. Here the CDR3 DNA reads TGTGCCAGCAGCTTCCAGGATGCTGGAAACACCATATATTTT.